This is a list of T cell receptor beta chains from one sample in a study of type 1 regulatory T cells. Their antigens remain unidentified. TCRdb used MiXCR to reprocess the reads, holding one entry per CDR3 protein. This sample has roughly 60,000 distinct CDR3 sequences, with 62% found just once. Sequencing was performed on cultured non-Tr1 T cells, either the whole culture or a sorted T cell fraction (not recorded which). Every receptor here comes from a human donor in good health. CDR3s leave out the opening cysteine and the closing phenylalanine or tryptophan. The order of the fields is V gene, J gene, CDR3 protein.

v_call: TRBV20-1
j_call: TRBJ2-5
cdr3_aa: SARKGARVETQY

v_call: TRBV11-2
j_call: TRBJ2-7
cdr3_aa: ASSFLSGGSSYEQY

v_call: TRBV18
j_call: TRBJ2-1
cdr3_aa: ASSPELAGVHNEQF

v_call: TRBV27
j_call: TRBJ1-5
cdr3_aa: ASSLGAGDQPQH

v_call: TRBV5-1
j_call: TRBJ1-4
cdr3_aa: ASSLGWGGEKLF

v_call: TRBV2
j_call: TRBJ1-5
cdr3_aa: ASHGRHNQPQH

v_call: TRBV6-4
j_call: TRBJ2-1
cdr3_aa: ASSGYRGSSYNEQF

v_call: TRBV12-3/TRBV12-4
j_call: TRBJ2-3
cdr3_aa: ASSLVGSGIVDTQY

v_call: TRBV12-3/TRBV12-4
j_call: TRBJ2-2
cdr3_aa: ATAISGRENTGELF

v_call: TRBV13
j_call: TRBJ2-5
cdr3_aa: ASSFRDQKTQY

v_call: TRBV12-3/TRBV12-4
j_call: TRBJ1-2
cdr3_aa: ASSLVGDRAGYT

v_call: TRBV11-2
j_call: TRBJ2-2
cdr3_aa: ASRAGVVAGGGTGELF

v_call: TRBV5-1
j_call: TRBJ2-3
cdr3_aa: ASSDLSTDTQY

v_call: TRBV6-2/TRBV6-3
j_call: TRBJ2-7
cdr3_aa: ASSYSTSGSRDEQY

v_call: TRBV12-3/TRBV12-4
j_call: TRBJ2-6
cdr3_aa: ASSSWDPPGGANVLT

v_call: TRBV20-1
j_call: TRBJ1-1
cdr3_aa: MSGGGTEAF

v_call: TRBV3-1
j_call: TRBJ1-3
cdr3_aa: ASSREQGANGNTIY

v_call: TRBV5-1
j_call: TRBJ2-3
cdr3_aa: ASSLRGVGTDTQY

v_call: TRBV12-3/TRBV12-4
j_call: TRBJ2-5
cdr3_aa: ASNGLGLGETQY

v_call: TRBV5-6
j_call: TRBJ1-1
cdr3_aa: ASSLDVRLGAF

v_call: TRBV7-2
j_call: TRBJ2-7
cdr3_aa: ASSFRTNSYEQY

v_call: TRBV28
j_call: TRBJ2-2
cdr3_aa: ASTALAGAILIGGELF

v_call: TRBV19
j_call: TRBJ2-4
cdr3_aa: ASSSALGTKNIQY

v_call: TRBV10-3
j_call: TRBJ2-7
cdr3_aa: AISSEGTSVGEQY

v_call: TRBV7-3
j_call: TRBJ1-1
cdr3_aa: ASSLTMRTEAF

v_call: TRBV24-1
j_call: TRBJ2-1
cdr3_aa: ATSSSGIGNEQF

v_call: TRBV13
j_call: TRBJ2-3
cdr3_aa: ASSLTRNSGGDTQY

v_call: TRBV5-4
j_call: TRBJ2-7
cdr3_aa: ASSKGAGQGYEQY

v_call: TRBV27
j_call: TRBJ2-2
cdr3_aa: ASSPGGGRTGELF

v_call: TRBV20-1
j_call: TRBJ1-4
cdr3_aa: SARDGLGQGVEKLF

v_call: TRBV20-1
j_call: TRBJ1-5
cdr3_aa: SARDRAGQPQH